The 5 T cell receptor beta chains in this list originate from one sample, sequenced in a study of glioma-infiltrating T cells (dated by TCRdb to the mid-2010s). The sequencing machine was an Illumina MiSeq. TCR alpha and beta CDR3 regions were amplified with the iRepertoire nested amplicon-rescue multiplex PCR (arm-PCR) platform from RNA. TCRdb ran its own pipeline on the public reads, namely fastp trimming at Q25 and MiXCR clone calling, and kept in-frame beta chains. Here each entry gathers all rows of one CDR3 protein and keeps the most common genes and DNA. Here the sample has around 350,000 distinct CDR3 sequences; 35% to 45% occur a single time. The ten largest clones add up to around 12% of the sample. Source material: glioma tissue, nonneoplastic brain tissue, or PBMCs (not recorded which). These receptors were collected from a human donor with low-grade glioma or glioblastoma, undergoing nonglioma brain surgery, or in good health (not recorded which).

This clonotype appeared many times. The chain links TRBV28 to TRBJ2-7; D is unclear. The CDR3 totals 10 residues. Germline CDR1 and CDR2: MDHEN and SYDVKM. V lost 6 bases and J 3 bases, leaving 3 bases between the germline ends. The CDR3 protein is CASSRYEQYF. The CDR3 DNA is TGTGCCAGCAGCCGCTACGAGCAGTACTTC.

This clonotype was seen ten or more times. The chain recombines TRBV6-5 with TRBJ2-2; D gene uncertain. Germline V gene sequence: CDR1 MNHEY, CDR2 SVGAGI. The germline V and J ends were trimmed by 5 bases and 6 bases, with 10 bases remaining between them. This CDR3 comprises 13 residues. Written as DNA, the CDR3 is TGTGCCAGCAGTACAACCGTTGCCGGGGAGCTGTTTTTT. It yields the protein CASSTTVAGELFF.

With regard to this clonotype: Possible read error: a much larger clone is one base away. The chain's CDR3 is CASGRGLGPFNSEAFF. In DNA, the CDR3 is TGTGCCAGCGGTCGAGGGCTCGGGCCCTTCAACAGTGAAGCTTTCTTT. This sequence joins TRBV27 and TRBJ1-1; D is ambiguous. Germline-derived CDR1 and CDR2 are MNHEY and SMNVEV (reference sequence). The CDR3 covers 16 residues.

The V and J genes are TRBV4-2 and TRBJ2-1; either TRBD1 or TRBD2 may supply D (5 bases each). Germline V gives CDR1 LGHNA, CDR2 YNFKEQ. CDR3 size: 16 residues. Trimming removed 1 base from V and 0 bases from J, with 10 bases in between. CDR3 coding DNA: TGTGCCAGCAGCCAAGGGGACGTCAGCTCCTACAATGAGCAGTTCTTC. Translated: CASSQGDVSSYNEQFF.

A note on this clonotype: This may be a read error, as it is one base from a much larger clone. The missing conserved phenylalanine or tryptophan at the end of this CDR3 makes a read error likely. The chain uses TRBV6-1 and TRBJ1-1; D ambiguous. This CDR3 contains 11 residues. Trimming took 10 bases from V and 7 from J, leaving 13 bases between them. Germline CDR1 and CDR2: MNHNS and SASEGT. In DNA form, the CDR3 reads TGTGCCACCTACCCGGGATATGAAGCTTTCCTT. Its translation is CATYPGYEAFL.